This TCR beta chain emerged from a study of chemoradiotherapy in HPV16-positive cancers. Whole-study findings and limits: HPV-specific T cells were functionally defined from only two HPV16-positive patients.

TCRdb's copy holds only in-frame clones and misses some; the assay was immunoSEQ multiplex PCR. The table shows some 13,000 clones, with 55% to 75% occurring only once. Unmatched junction bases numbered 5, after V lost 6 bases and J lost 3 bases. There are 15 residues in the CDR3. Per germline, CDR1 MNHEY and CDR2 SMNVEV (reference sequence). Concerning this clone: Its antigen is still unknown.

The chain is built from TRBV27 and TRBJ2-1; TRBD1 aligns across 10 bases. This specimen was taken from a patient who underwent chemoradiotherapy. This TCR derives from a human donor with HPV-associated anogenital cancer. Written as DNA, the CDR3 is TGTGCCAGCAGCTTCGACAGGGGGCTCTACAATGAGCAGTTCTTC. Protein product: CASSFDRGLYNEQFF.